These 14 T cell receptor beta chains originate from one sample sequenced in a study of identical twins. TCRdb re-derived calls from the 5' RACE reads in MiXCR, one entry per CDR3 protein. The sample lists fewer than 800,000 distinct CDR3 sequences; roughly 6.6% were seen once. The same data also contributed to another study, on yellow fever vaccine responses in identical twins.

The source material was PBMCs. All receptors come from a woman aged 18 to 35 in good health.

This clonotype has just a few counts. V and J are TRBV6-1 and TRBJ2-2, with D unclear. Trimming took 6 bases from V and 6 from J, leaving 20 bases between them. Germline assignment: CDR1 MNHNS and CDR2 SASEGT. The CDR3 length is 16 residues. CDR3 residues: CASRDEVSWRSGELFF. The CDR3 coding sequence is TGTGCCAGCAGGGACGAAGTTTCTTGGCGGTCCGGGGAGCTGTTTTTT.

This chain uses TRBV20-1 with TRBJ2-1; D might be TRBD2 (5 bases). The CDR3 spans 15 residues. V was shortened by 5 bases and J by 6 bases, with 20 bases between the two germline ends. CDR1 and CDR2 (germline): DFQATT, SNEGSKA (reference sequence). As DNA, the CDR3 is TGCAGTGCTCCCGTTCGCGGGTGGGATGTCAATGAGCAGTTCTTC. Protein sequence: CSAPVRGWDVNEQFF.

This chain joins TRBV28 and TRBJ2-4, with TRBD2 identical over 9 bases. The CDR3 is made up of 17 amino acids. V shed 5 bases, J shed 0 bases, and the junction held 8 bases outside the gene matches. CDR1 and CDR2 (germline): MDHEN, SYDVKM. This chain's CDR3 is CASSPQSGGIAKNIQYF. The DNA for the CDR3 is TGTGCCAGCAGTCCCCAGAGCGGGGGGATAGCCAAAAACATTCAGTACTTC.

In this sample, this clonotype turned up many times. This rearrangement joins TRBV4-1 to TRBJ2-2, with 7 bases aligning to TRBD2. The CDR3 runs 15 residues. V lost 4 bases and J lost 3; bases outside the gene matches: 5. Germline V lookup: CDR1 MGHRA, CDR2 YSYEKL. The CDR3 here is CASSPLGGDTGELFF. The DNA of the CDR3 is TGCGCCAGCAGCCCCTTGGGGGGGGACACCGGGGAGCTGTTTTTT.

The sample holds many counts of this clonotype. The V call is TRBV3-1, the J call TRBJ2-2; 8 nucleotides align to TRBD2. The length of the CDR3 is 17 residues. V was pared by 3 bases and J by 7 bases, with 13 bases of the junction left unmatched. The germline CDR1 and CDR2 sequences are LGHDT and YNNKEL (reference sequence). The CDR3 sequence: CASSQVRKGLALGELFF. CDR3 nucleotide sequence: TGTGCCAGCAGCCAGGTTCGAAAAGGACTAGCACTCGGGGAGCTGTTTTTT.

This clonotype was observed many times. The chain links TRBV4-2 to TRBJ2-1; 13 bases match TRBD2. The CDR3 runs to 15 residues. Germline lookup yields CDR1 LGHNA and CDR2 YNFKEQ. V trimming: 3 bases; J trimming: 9 bases; junction bases outside the gene matches: 5. Here the CDR3 reads CASSQLLAGGSEQFF. For the CDR3, the DNA is TGTGCCAGCAGCCAGTTACTAGCGGGGGGGAGTGAGCAGTTCTTC.

This clonotype was counted ten times or more. The gene calls are TRBV28 and TRBJ2-2; 7 positions match TRBD1. This CDR3 has 15 residues. Germline values: CDR1 MDHEN, CDR2 SYDVKM. V was clipped by 5 bases and J by 3 bases; unmatched bases: 6. The CDR3 loop is CASSPRGLDTGELFF. The CDR3 DNA is TGTGCCAGCAGTCCGAGGGGGCTAGACACCGGGGAGCTGTTTTTT.

A remark on this clonotype: This could be a read error, since a much larger clone is one nucleotide away. This chain uses TRBV7-8 with TRBJ2-5; D is ambiguous. V was pared by 4 bases and J by 5 bases, with 11 bases between. The CDR3 covers 13 residues. Germline-derived CDR1 and CDR2 are SGHVS and FQNEAQ. The CDR3 bases are TGTGCCAGCAGCTCGGATAATTATGAGACCCAGTACTTC. Its translation: CASSSDNYETQYF.

This clonotype was observed at least ten times. Mismatch with germline at one junction end may stem from a read error. The chain has TRBV28 and TRBJ2-1; perhaps D is TRBD1 or TRBD2 (5 bases each). Germline-derived CDR1 and CDR2 are MDHEN and SYDVKM. The CDR3 spans 13 residues. CDR3 region: CASSLGDYNEQFF. Here the CDR3 DNA reads TGCGCCAGCAGCTTGGGGGACTACAATGAGCAGTTCTTC.

This clonotype was seen repeatedly, ten times or more. The chain carries TRBV7-8 and TRBJ2-7, with TRBD1 as a possible D gene (5 bases). The CDR3 covers 15 residues. The germline V gene encodes CDR1 SGHVS and CDR2 FQNEAQ. V lost 1 base and J lost 2, with 12 bases in between. CDR3 in amino acids: CASSLETGPTYEQYF. CDR3 nucleotide sequence: TGTGCCAGCAGCTTAGAAACAGGCCCAACCTACGAGCAGTACTTC.

This clonotype has more than one count but fewer than ten. V gene TRBV9 combines with J gene TRBJ2-2; D call uncertain. There are 16 residues in the CDR3. Germline CDR1 SGDLS, CDR2 YYNGEE. V was cut by 0 bases and J by 1 base, with 10 bases left in between. CDR3: CASSVGVLLNTGELFF. CDR3 nucleotide sequence: TGTGCCAGCAGCGTAGGTGTACTTCTGAACACCGGGGAGCTGTTTTTT.

This clonotype was detected ten times or more. The CDR3 spells CASSPDLEETQYF. The CDR3 region has the DNA TGTGCCAGCAGTCCAGACCTCGAAGAGACCCAGTACTTC. This chain uses TRBV28 with TRBJ2-5; no reliable D call. The germline V gene has CDR1 MDHEN and CDR2 SYDVKM. The CDR3 is made up of 13 amino acids. The germline V and J ends were trimmed by 5 bases and 3 bases, with 10 bases remaining between them. Supplemented by reference TRBV28 and TRBJ2-5, the full variable domain reads DVKVTQSSRYLVKRTGEKVFLECVQDMDHENMFWYRQDPGLGLRLIYFSYDVKMKEKGDIPEGYSVSREKKERFSLILESASTNQTSMYLCASSPDLEETQYFGPGTRLLVL.

This clonotype was recorded a few times. The chain is built from TRBV5-1 and TRBJ2-1; TRBD2 matches 12 bases. With 4 bases clipped from V and 2 bases from J, the junction kept 4 bases outside the gene matches. CDR1 SGHRS and CDR2 YFSETQ come from the germline V gene. This CDR3 has 16 amino acids. The CDR3 region is CASSRGLAGPYNEQFF. CDR3 DNA: TGCGCCAGCAGCCGGGGACTAGCGGGCCCCTACAATGAGCAGTTCTTC.

The J gene is TRBJ2-6, the V gene TRBV10-2; perhaps TRBD1 as D (5 bases). Between the trimmed V and J ends, which lost 3 bases and 0 bases, there was a span of 6 bases. The length of the CDR3 is 15 residues. The germline V gene has CDR1 WSHSY and CDR2 SAAADI. CDR3 sequence: CASSEGVSGANVLTF. The CDR3 DNA reads TGCGCCAGCAGTGAAGGGGTCTCTGGGGCCAACGTCCTGACTTTC.